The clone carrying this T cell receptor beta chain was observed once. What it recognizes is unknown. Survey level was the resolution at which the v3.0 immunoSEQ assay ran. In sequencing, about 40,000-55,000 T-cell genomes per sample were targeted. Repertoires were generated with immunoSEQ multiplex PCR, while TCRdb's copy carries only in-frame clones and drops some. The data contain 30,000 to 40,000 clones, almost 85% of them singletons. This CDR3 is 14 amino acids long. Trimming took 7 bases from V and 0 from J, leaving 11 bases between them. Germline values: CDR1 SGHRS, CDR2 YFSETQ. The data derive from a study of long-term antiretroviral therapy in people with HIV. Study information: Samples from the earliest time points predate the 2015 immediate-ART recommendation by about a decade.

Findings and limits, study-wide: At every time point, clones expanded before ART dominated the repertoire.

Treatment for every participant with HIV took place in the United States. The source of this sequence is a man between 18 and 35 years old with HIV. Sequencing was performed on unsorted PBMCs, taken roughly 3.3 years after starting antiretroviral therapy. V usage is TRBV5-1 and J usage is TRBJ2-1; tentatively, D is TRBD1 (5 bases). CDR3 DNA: TGCGCCAGCTATACAGGTAACTCCTACAATGAGCAGTTCTTC. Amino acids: CASYTGNSYNEQFF. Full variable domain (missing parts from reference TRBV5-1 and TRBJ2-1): KAGVTQTPRYLIKTRGQQVTLSCSPISGHRSVSWYQQTPGQGLQFLFEYFSETQRNKGNFPGRFSGRQFSNSRSEMNVSTLELGDSALYLCASYTGNSYNEQFFGPGTRLTVL.